The sequence of this T cell receptor beta chain was determined in a study of CD8+ T cells in alopecia areata (dated by TCRdb to the late 2010s). In the study overall: The treated patients took part in an open-label pilot trial in which moderate-to-severe alopecia areata was treated with oral tofacitinib at 5 to 10 mg twice daily. Tofacitinib-treated patients had biopsies at baseline and at 4 and 24 weeks of treatment, with a later scalp biopsy in several patients. Scalp clonality was compared among normal scalp (n=4), patchy alopecia areata scalp (n=8), and alopecia totalis/universalis scalp (n=8). To study T cell clonal expansion in alopecia areata, the researchers applied high-throughput TCRbeta sequencing to both the C3H/HeJ mouse model and human patients. In treated patients, disease severity was measured using the SALT score, which gives the percentage of scalp surface area affected. In humans, TCRbeta sequencing was performed on scalp tissue and on sorted CD4+ and CD8+ peripheral blood T cells from healthy controls and from patients with patchy or totalis/universalis alopecia areata. RNA came from the PAXgene miRNA kit for fixed scalp, the miRNeasy kit for PBMCs, and the RNeasy kit for mouse skin. TCRbeta CDR3 regions were amplified by immunoSEQ multiplex PCR using 35 Vbeta forward and 13 Jbeta reverse primers. Patients received tofacitinib for 6 to 18 months and were then followed off drug for 6 months to check for delayed response and recurrence.

Library preparation employed the immunoSEQ multiplex PCR assay. For TCR sequencing, RNA was extracted from every sample and reverse transcribed into cDNA to serve as template. First-strand cDNA was synthesized using SuperScript III with a 2:1 mix of oligo-dT and random hexamers. A synthetic immune receptor repertoire was used to assess amplification bias, and residual bias was removed computationally. The published analysis was carried out like this. Raw reads were preprocessed to remove errors, and CDR3 was defined by IMGT conventions from the conserved cysteine to phenylalanine. Clonality was computed as 1 minus the Shannon entropy, with the entropy normalized by log2 of the number of productive unique TCRs. Scalp TCRbeta sequences were cross-referenced with sorted blood CD4 and CD8 repertoires so that the CD4 or CD8 identity of scalp clones could be inferred. Drawn from immuneACCESS, this table holds only the in-frame rearrangements with V and J called that TCRdb kept. Clones are partly lost; checked studies trace under half to an unresolved V gene and leave the rest unexplained. For V, J and clone size, that table is used; D and trimming come from the DNA. The sample contains 95,000 to 100,000 clones, roughly 56% of them found a single time. The ten largest clones take up 15% to 20% of the sample.

The treatment or condition label here, explained by the study, means: oral pan-JAK inhibitor, 5-10 mg twice daily. Peripheral blood and lesional scalp punch biopsies were obtained from patients with alopecia areata. After PBMCs were isolated by density centrifugation and stained for CD3, CD4 and CD8, a FACSAria was used to sort CD4+ and CD8+ T cells. V ends up 2 bases short and J 1 base short, with an unmatched junction base count of 10. There are 17 amino acids in the CDR3, from cysteine to phenylalanine inclusive. The entry retains the CDR3 DNA only, 51 bases that are in frame from base 1. Reading the germline V gene gives CDR1 SGDLS and CDR2 YYNGEE. As for this clone: Its antigen has not been determined. Per-base qualities were not stored, and no clone one base away is much larger.

The investigation overall reported the following: Compared with normal scalp, lesional scalp, particularly in alopecia totalis/universalis, had higher clonality and more expanded CD8+ clones, which suggests antigenic drive. Compared with mice, TCR sequences shared between patients were less clear, possibly partly because of HLA diversity across the patient population. Because the treated cohort was small and included a single nonresponder, larger studies are needed to assess links between baseline CD8+ expansion and response. Scalp TCR repertoire analysis is complicated because resident alphabeta T cells in normal human skin are also sequenced, whereas mouse skin is dominated by gammadelta T cells. Tofacitinib significantly lowered scalp clonality and the number of expanded CD8+ clones among the top 100 scalp clones. Many expanded lesional clones were found to persist in scalp and blood during tofacitinib treatment, and relapse after treatment cessation may be partly explained by this persistence.

Sequenced material: CD8+ T cells sorted from blood, taken around week 55, from a patient treated with tofacitinib. The sequence was obtained from a human donor with alopecia areata. The V gene is TRBV9 and the J gene is TRBJ1-1, with TRBD1 matching 8 junction bases. CDR3 reads: CASSVKDGTGPNTEAFF. At the DNA level, the sequence is TGTGCCAGCAGCGTCAAGGACGGGACAGGACCGAACACTGAAGCTTTCTTT.